Each of the 10 T cell receptor beta chains below was sequenced from the same sample in a study of blood T cell repertoires in COVID-19. Repertoires were generated with immunoSEQ multiplex PCR, while TCRdb's copy carries only in-frame clones and drops some. The repertoire holds 40,000 to 50,000 clones, with 86% as singletons. Sample: peripheral blood. All receptors derive from a man aged 65-85 years with acute or convalescent COVID-19.

This clone is medium-sized (0.01 to 0.1%) in the sample. The V gene is TRBV2, the J gene TRBJ1-2, with D possibly TRBD1 on 5 matching bases. CDR3 length: 12 residues. Germline CDR1 is SNHLY and CDR2 is FYNNEI. V was shortened by 6 bases and J by 8 bases, with 13 bases between the two germline ends. This CDR3 is CASRVGVRGYTF. CDR3 nucleotides: TGTGCCAGCAGGGTAGGGGTCCGCGGCTACACCTTC.

The rearrangement uses TRBV30 and TRBJ1-2; 8 bases agree with TRBD1. The CDR3 is 14 amino acids. V dropped 1 base and J dropped 7; count of bases not matched to a gene: 8. Germline V gene lookup returns CDR1 GTSNPN and CDR2 SVGIG (reference sequence). The CDR3 nucleotides are TGTGCCTGGAGTGAAGATGCGACAGGGGCTGGCTACACCTTC. The encoded protein is CAWSEDATGAGYTF.

The chain recombines TRBV7-9 with TRBJ1-4; 8 positions match TRBD1. Germline assignment: CDR1 SEHNR and CDR2 FQNEAQ (reference sequence). The CDR3 spans 16 residues. Trimming cost V 5 bases and J 3 bases; bases outside gene matches: 8. As DNA, the CDR3 is TGTGCCAGCAGCCATGACAGGGGCCGACCTAATGAAAAACTGTTTTTT. Its protein product is CASSHDRGRPNEKLFF.

This chain links TRBV4-3 with TRBJ1-4; D unclear. Germline V CDR1 and CDR2: LGHNA, YSLEER. Between the trimmed V and J ends, which lost 0 bases and 0 bases, there was a span of 11 bases. The CDR3 covers 17 residues. CDR3 sequence reads: CASSQDLQDTTNEKLFF. Here the CDR3 DNA reads TGCGCCAGCAGCCAAGATCTCCAGGATACAACTAATGAAAAACTGTTTTTT.

V is TRBV29-1 and J is TRBJ2-2, with 10 positions matching TRBD2. V shed 1 base and J 2 bases; nucleotides not matched to a gene: 4. The V gene's germline CDR1 is SQVTM and CDR2 ANQGSEA. The CDR3 is 16 amino acids. The CDR3 loop is CSVEGLAGGNTGELFF. CDR3 nucleotides: TGCAGCGTTGAAGGGTTAGCGGGGGGCAACACCGGGGAGCTGTTTTTT.

The chain recombines TRBV28 with TRBJ1-5; TRBD1 might be the D (6 bases). V lost 3 bases, J lost 9 bases, and 15 bases lay in between. The germline V gene encodes CDR1 MDHEN and CDR2 SYDVKM. This CDR3 region has 14 residues. Written as DNA, the CDR3 is TGTGCCAGCAGTTTGGTCTTGGTAGGGGGGCCCCAGCATTTT. Encoded protein: CASSLVLVGGPQHF.

This rearrangement joins TRBV3-1 (or the pseudogene TRBV3-2) to TRBJ1-5; D is ambiguous. Germline V gives CDR1 LGHDT, CDR2 YNNKEL (reference sequence). V lost 0 bases to trimming and J lost 7 bases, with 7 bases between them. This CDR3 is 13 amino acids long. CDR3 loop: CASSQDWAQPQHF. The CDR3 region has the DNA TGTGCCAGCAGCCAAGACTGGGCCCAGCCCCAGCATTTT.

The table lists this clone with many counts. The chain has TRBV30 and TRBJ1-2, with 9 bases identical to TRBD1. Germline V CDR1 and CDR2: GTSNPN, SVGIG (reference sequence). The CDR3 runs 13 residues. V trimming: 3 bases; J trimming: 7 bases; junction bases outside the gene matches: 6. The CDR3 reads CAWRGQGQGGYTF. CDR3 nucleotide sequence: TGTGCCTGGAGGGGACAGGGCCAAGGTGGCTACACCTTC.

The chain carries TRBV7-6 and TRBJ2-1, with D perhaps TRBD2 (6 bases). The CDR3 runs to 13 residues. The V end lost 5 bases, the J end lost 6 bases, and 11 bases lay between the germline ends. Germline V CDR1 and CDR2: SGHVS, FNYEAQ. The CDR3 reads CASSHLASNEQFF. The CDR3 DNA sequence: TGTGCCAGCAGCCACCTAGCGTCCAATGAGCAGTTCTTC.

This chain links TRBV20-1 with TRBJ1-6, with D maybe TRBD1 (6 bases). Trimming removed 6 bases at V and 13 bases at J, with 7 bases between. This CDR3 has 9 amino acids. Germline V gene sequence: CDR1 DFQATT, CDR2 SNEGSKA (reference sequence). The CDR3 DNA reads as TGCAGTGCGGGGGCGCCCCTCCACTTT. It codes for CSAGAPLHF.